This T cell receptor beta chain is from a study of cytomegalovirus exposure and HLA in healthy donors. Findings and caveats of the study: There were around 160 TCR beta chains listed as cytomegalovirus-associated.

Trimming removed 0 bases from V and 3 bases from J, with 18 bases in between. The V gene's germline CDR1 is MNHNS and CDR2 SASEGT. This CDR3 region has 17 residues. For this clone: Its target is unknown.

PCR employed 60 Vbeta and 13 Jbeta primers. Measured with immunoSEQ multiplex PCR; TCRdb has only the in-frame clones, and not every one. The sample records 160,000 or so clones, approximately 80% being singletons. The chain links TRBV6-1 to TRBJ2-7; D is unresolved. The sequence came from a man between 18 and 29 years old in good health and CMV-seropositive. What was sequenced was PBMCs. The CDR3 DNA is TGTGCCAGCAGTGAAGCCCTTGAACGTCTAGTCCGCTACGAGCAGTACTTC. Protein product: CASSEALERLVRYEQYF.